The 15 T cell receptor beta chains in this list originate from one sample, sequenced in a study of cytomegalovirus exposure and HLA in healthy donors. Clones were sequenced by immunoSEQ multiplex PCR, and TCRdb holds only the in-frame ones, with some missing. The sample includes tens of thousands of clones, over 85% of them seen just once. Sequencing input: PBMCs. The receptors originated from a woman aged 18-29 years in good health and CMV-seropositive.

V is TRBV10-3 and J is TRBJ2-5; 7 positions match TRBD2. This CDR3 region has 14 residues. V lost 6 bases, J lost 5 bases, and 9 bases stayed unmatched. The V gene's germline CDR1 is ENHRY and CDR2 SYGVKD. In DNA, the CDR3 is TGTGCCATCAGCCTCGGACTAGTTTGGGAGACCCAGTACTTC. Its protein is CAISLGLVWETQYF.

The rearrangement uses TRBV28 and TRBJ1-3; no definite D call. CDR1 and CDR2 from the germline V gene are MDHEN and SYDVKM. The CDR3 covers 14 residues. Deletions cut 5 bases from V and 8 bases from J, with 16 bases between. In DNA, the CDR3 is TGTGCCAGCAGTCCGTCGGGTCTGAGCGACACCATATATTTT. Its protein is CASSPSGLSDTIYF. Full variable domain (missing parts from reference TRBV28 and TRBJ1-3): DVKVTQSSRYLVKRTGEKVFLECVQDMDHENMFWYRQDPGLGLRLIYFSYDVKMKEKGDIPEGYSVSREKKERFSLILESASTNQTSMYLCASSPSGLSDTIYFGEGSWLTVV.

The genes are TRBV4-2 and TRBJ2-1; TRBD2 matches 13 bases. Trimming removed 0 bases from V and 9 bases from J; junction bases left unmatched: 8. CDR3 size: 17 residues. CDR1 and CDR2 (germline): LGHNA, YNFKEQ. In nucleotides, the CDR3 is TGTGCCAGCAGCCAAGAATTCGGACTAGCGGGAGACGGTGAGCAGTTCTTC. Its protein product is CASSQEFGLAGDGEQFF.

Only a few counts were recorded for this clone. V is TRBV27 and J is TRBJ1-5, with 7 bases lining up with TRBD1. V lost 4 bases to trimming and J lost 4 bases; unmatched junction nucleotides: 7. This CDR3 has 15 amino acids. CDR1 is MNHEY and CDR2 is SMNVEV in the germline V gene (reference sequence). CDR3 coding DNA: TGTGCCAGCAGTTCCTCTACGACAGGGAATCAGCCCCAGCATTTT. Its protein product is CASSSSTTGNQPQHF.

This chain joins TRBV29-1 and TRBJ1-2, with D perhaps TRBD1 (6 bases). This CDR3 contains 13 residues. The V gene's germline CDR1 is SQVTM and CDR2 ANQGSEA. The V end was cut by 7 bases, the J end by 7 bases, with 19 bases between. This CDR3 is CSAQIGGGGGYTF. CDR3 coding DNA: TGCAGCGCACAAATTGGGGGGGGCGGTGGCTACACCTTC.

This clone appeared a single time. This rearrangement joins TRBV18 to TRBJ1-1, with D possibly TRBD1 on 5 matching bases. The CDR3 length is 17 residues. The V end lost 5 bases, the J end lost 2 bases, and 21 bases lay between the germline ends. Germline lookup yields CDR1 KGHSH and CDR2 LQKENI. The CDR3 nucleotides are TGTGCCAGCTCATCCACTCCGGGGGGAGGTTTTAACACTGAAGCTTTCTTT. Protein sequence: CASSSTPGGGFNTEAFF.

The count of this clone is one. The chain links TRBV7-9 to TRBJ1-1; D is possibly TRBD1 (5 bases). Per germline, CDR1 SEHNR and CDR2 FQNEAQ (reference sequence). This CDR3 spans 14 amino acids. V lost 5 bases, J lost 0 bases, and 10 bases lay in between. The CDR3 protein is CASSLGQMNTEAFF. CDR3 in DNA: TGTGCCAGCAGCCTCGGACAAATGAACACTGAAGCTTTCTTT.

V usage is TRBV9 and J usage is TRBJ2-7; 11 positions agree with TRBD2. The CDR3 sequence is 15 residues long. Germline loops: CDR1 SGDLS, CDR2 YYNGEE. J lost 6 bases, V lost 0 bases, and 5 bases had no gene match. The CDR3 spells CASSVDTSGSSEQYF. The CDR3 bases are TGTGCCAGCAGCGTAGATACTAGCGGGAGTAGCGAGCAGTACTTC.

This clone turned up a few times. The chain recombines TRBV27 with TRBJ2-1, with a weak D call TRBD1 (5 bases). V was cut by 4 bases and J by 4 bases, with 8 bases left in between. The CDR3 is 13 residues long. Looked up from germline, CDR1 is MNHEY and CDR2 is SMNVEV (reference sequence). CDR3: CASSYPGYNEQFF. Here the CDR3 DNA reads TGTGCCAGCAGTTACCCAGGGTACAATGAGCAGTTCTTC.

DNA for the CDR3: TGTGCCAGCAGTTTACGATACACGACAGGATTATCCTACGAGCAGTACTTC. Translating gives CASSLRYTTGLSYEQYF. The chain couples TRBV27 to TRBJ2-7; the D gene is possibly TRBD1 (6 bases). The CDR3 runs 17 residues. The germline CDR1 and CDR2 sequences are MNHEY and SMNVEV (reference sequence). Trimming cost V 2 bases and J 1 base, with 18 bases left between them.

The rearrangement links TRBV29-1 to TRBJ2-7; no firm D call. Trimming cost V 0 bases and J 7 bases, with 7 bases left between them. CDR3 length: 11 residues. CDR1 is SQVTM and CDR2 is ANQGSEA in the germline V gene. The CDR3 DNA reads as TGCAGCGTTGAAGAGGCTTTTGAGCAGTACTTC. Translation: CSVEEAFEQYF.

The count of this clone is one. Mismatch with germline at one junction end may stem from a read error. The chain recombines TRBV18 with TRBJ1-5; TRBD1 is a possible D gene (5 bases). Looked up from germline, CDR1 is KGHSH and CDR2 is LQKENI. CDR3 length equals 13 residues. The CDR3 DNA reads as TGTACCAGCTCACCAGACAGTGATCAGCCCCAGCATTTT. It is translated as CTSSPDSDQPQHF.

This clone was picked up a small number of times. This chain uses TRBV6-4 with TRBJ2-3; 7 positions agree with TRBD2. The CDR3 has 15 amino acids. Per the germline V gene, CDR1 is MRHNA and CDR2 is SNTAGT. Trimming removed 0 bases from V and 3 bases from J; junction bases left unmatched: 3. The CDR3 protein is CASSDSGGGTDTQYF. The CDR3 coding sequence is TGTGCCAGCAGTGACTCTGGGGGGGGAACAGATACGCAGTATTTT.

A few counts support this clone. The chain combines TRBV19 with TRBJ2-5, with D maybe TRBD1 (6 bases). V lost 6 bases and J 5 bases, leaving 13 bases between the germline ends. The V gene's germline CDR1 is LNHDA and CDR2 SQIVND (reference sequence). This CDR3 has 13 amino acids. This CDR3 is CASSIQGPETQYF. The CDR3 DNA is TGTGCCAGTAGCATACAGGGTCCCGAGACCCAGTACTTC.

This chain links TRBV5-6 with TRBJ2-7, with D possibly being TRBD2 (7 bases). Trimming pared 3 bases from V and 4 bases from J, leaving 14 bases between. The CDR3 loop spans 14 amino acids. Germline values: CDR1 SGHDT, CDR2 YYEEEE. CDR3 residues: CASSSGGGVYEQYF. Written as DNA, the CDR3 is TGTGCCAGCAGCTCAGGAGGGGGGGTTTACGAGCAGTACTTC.